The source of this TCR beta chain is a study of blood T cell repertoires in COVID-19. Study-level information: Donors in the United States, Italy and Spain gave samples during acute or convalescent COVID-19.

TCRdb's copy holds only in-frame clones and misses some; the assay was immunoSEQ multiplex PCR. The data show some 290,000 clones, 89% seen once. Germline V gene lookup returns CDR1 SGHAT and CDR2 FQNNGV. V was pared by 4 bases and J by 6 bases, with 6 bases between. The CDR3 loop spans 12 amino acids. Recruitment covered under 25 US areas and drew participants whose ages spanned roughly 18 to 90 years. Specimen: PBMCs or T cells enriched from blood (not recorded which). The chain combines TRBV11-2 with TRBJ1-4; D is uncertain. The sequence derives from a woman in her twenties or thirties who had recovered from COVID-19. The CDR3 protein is CASSSLHEKLFF. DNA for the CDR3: TGTGCCAGCAGCTCCCTACATGAAAAACTGTTTTTT.